This TCR beta chain was captured by sequencing in a study of molecular identifiers for immune sequencing clone quantification. V lost 2 bases and J lost 4, with 7 bases in between. The CDR3 spans 12 residues. Germline values: CDR1 DFQATT, CDR2 SNEGSKA (reference sequence). The sorting of naive CD8 T cells used the CD8+CD4-CCR7+CD45RA+ phenotype. This clonotype was seen many times. Previously published methods and listed TCR primers were used for the bulk TCR libraries. Each CDR3 protein is one row after TCRdb ran MiXCR on the PCR reads. This sample has just under 65,000 distinct CDR3 sequences; under 20% occur once, and the top ten carry 1.5%.

This TCR was sampled from a human donor in good health. Some libraries in this study had Jurkat cell RNA spiked in. Sequencing was performed on naive CD8+ T cells from blood, with Jurkat cell RNA spiked in. Subset: FACS-sorted CD8+CD4-CCR7+CD45RA+ naive T cells. The chain couples TRBV20-1 to TRBJ2-3; the D gene is possibly TRBD2 (6 bases). The CDR3 DNA sequence: TGCAGTGCTAGACTAGCGTCAGATACGCAGTATTTT. Its protein product is CSARLASDTQYF.